This is a list of T cell receptor beta chains from one sample in a study of cytomegalovirus exposure and HLA in healthy donors. Profiling relied on immunoSEQ multiplex PCR, and the TCRdb table lists in-frame clones only, not all of them. The sample has approximately 240,000 clones, 82% seen once; the top ten hold 5.4%. The sequenced sample consisted of PBMCs. The origin of the receptors is a woman in her thirties or forties in good health and CMV-seropositive. Each CDR3 is given with its conserved first and last residue. Fields, in order: D gene, J gene, clone size, V gene, CDR3 DNA, CDR3 protein. A D gene is named only where the DNA matches it firmly. The size of a clone is reported for some rows only, either as once, few or many, or as a class for expanded clones.

>TRBD1|TRBJ1-3|NA|TRBV9
TGTGCCAGCAGCGAACAGGGGTGGGGTGGAAACACCATATATTTT
CASSEQGWGGNTIYF
>TRBD1|TRBJ2-7|NA|TRBV14
TGTGCCAGCAGCCAAGAAGGGACAGGGAGCTCCTACGAGCAGTACTTC
CASSQEGTGSSYEQYF
>TRBD1|TRBJ2-5|NA|TRBV6-1
TGTGCCAGCAGCAGAGACAGGGCCGAGACCCAGTACTTC
CASSRDRAETQYF
>TRBD1|TRBJ2-7|once|TRBV6-1
TGTGCCAGCAGAATCGGGACAGGGGCCTACGAGCAGTACTTC
CASRIGTGAYEQYF
>TRBD1|TRBJ1-4|NA|TRBV30
TGTGCCTGGAGCCCCGGACAGGGAACAAATGAAAAACTGTTTTTT
CAWSPGQGTNEKLFF
>NA|TRBJ1-1|once|TRBV2
TGTGCCAGCAAGGGGGTCGACAGCCTGGTCGCGGCTTTCTTT
CASKGVDSLVAAFF
>TRBD1|TRBJ1-4|NA|TRBV5-1
TGCGCCAGCAGCTTGGGGACAGGGGCAACTAATGAAAAACTGTTTTTT
CASSLGTGATNEKLFF
>NA|TRBJ1-2|NA|TRBV6-5
TGTGCCAGCAGTCGCGGGGCTGACTATGGCTACACCTTC
CASSRGADYGYTF
>TRBD2|TRBJ2-5|NA|TRBV27
TGTGCCAGCAGTACACGGACTAGCGGGGGGTCTCTTTACTTC
CASSTRTSGGSLYF
>NA|TRBJ1-3|NA|TRBV27
TGTGCCACCCTTCTAGGAGAGAAAGGCTCTGGAAACACCATATATTTT
CATLLGEKGSGNTIYF
>TRBD2|TRBJ2-2|NA|TRBV18
TGTGCCAGCTCCCCAAGCGGGGGCACCGGGGAGCTGTTTTTT
CASSPSGGTGELFF
>TRBD2|TRBJ2-1|NA|TRBV5-4
TGTGCCAGCAGCTTGGCCGGGCTAGCGGGACGCAATGAGCAGTTCTTC
CASSLAGLAGRNEQFF
>NA|TRBJ1-1|NA|TRBV10-3
TGTGCCAACTCAGAAGGGGGGAACACTGAAGCTTTCTTT
CANSEGGNTEAFF